These T cell receptor beta chains were read from a single sample in a study of T cell changes during pregnancy in multiple sclerosis. TCRdb's table, derived via immunoSEQ multiplex PCR, lists solely in-frame clones and lacks some. The table records tens of thousands of clones, about 92% of them present only once. The sample here was peripheral blood, taken in the third trimester of pregnancy. The origin of the receptors is a female donor in good health, enrolled as a control in a pregnancy study. Each CDR3 is given with its conserved first and last residue. Fields, in order: V gene, clone size, D gene, J gene, CDR3 DNA, CDR3 protein. A D gene is named only where the DNA matches it firmly. Expanded clones are given a class, and other clones once, few, many or no size at all.

TRBV28	.	.	TRBJ1-1	TGTGCCAGCAGTTTATGGGGGGGGGACACTGAAGCTTTCTTT	CASSLWGGDTEAFF
TRBV5-1	.	.	TRBJ1-1	TGCGCCAGCAGCTTGGAGGTGCGGGGGGGAAACACTGAAGCTTTCTTT	CASSLEVRGGNTEAFF
TRBV20-1	.	.	TRBJ2-1	TGCAGTGCCGGGACCTACAATGAGCAGTTCTTC	CSAGTYNEQFF
TRBV6-5	once	.	TRBJ2-1	TGTGCCAGCAGTCCTGGGGGGAGGAATGAGCAGTTCTTC	CASSPGGRNEQFF
TRBV7-2	.	.	TRBJ2-3	TGTGCCAGCAGCTTAGTATTAGCGTTGACGTCTAGCACAGATACGCAGTATTTT	CASSLVLALTSSTDTQYF
TRBV6-1	.	.	TRBJ1-1	TGTGCCAGCAGTGAAGCGGGGGGGGAGGAAGCTTTCTTT	CASSEAGGEEAFF
TRBV6-5	.	.	TRBJ2-5	TGTGCCAGCAGTTTAGAGGGGACCCAGTACTTC	CASSLEGTQYF
TRBV7-9	.	.	TRBJ2-3	TGTGCCAGCAGCTTAGTTGGGGAGGTAGATACGCAGTATTTT	CASSLVGEVDTQYF
TRBV4-1	.	.	TRBJ2-1	TGCGCCAGCAGCCTGACTACCGATCTACTGTACAATGAGCAGTTCTTC	CASSLTTDLLYNEQFF
TRBV5-4	.	.	TRBJ1-4	TGTGCCAGCAGCTTGAAACAGCCTAATGAAAAACTGTTTTTT	CASSLKQPNEKLFF
TRBV5-1	once	.	TRBJ2-2	TGCGCCAGCAGCATCTTCCTAGGTACCGGGGAGCTGTTTTTT	CASSIFLGTGELFF
TRBV7-9	.	.	TRBJ1-4	TGTGCCAGCAGCCGGACACAGGGTCTCGAGGAAAAACTGTTTTTT	CASSRTQGLEEKLFF
TRBV9	.	TRBD2	TRBJ2-1	TGTGCCAGCAGCGTAGAAGGGACTAGACTGGGGTTGAATGAGCAGTTCTTC	CASSVEGTRLGLNEQFF
TRBV5-4	.	TRBD2	TRBJ2-3	TGTGCCAGCAGCTTCCCTAGCGGGGGGTCGCGTTCTAGCACAGATACGCAGTATTTT	CASSFPSGGSRSSTDTQYF
TRBV10-3	once	TRBD2	TRBJ2-3	TGTGCCATCAGTGAGATCCCTAGCGGGAGTGTGAGTTTTACAGATACGCAGTATTTT	CAISEIPSGSVSFTDTQYF
TRBV6-1	.	.	TRBJ2-5	TGTGCCAGTACCGGGACACGACAAGAGACCCAGTACTTC	CASTGTRQETQYF
TRBV6-5	.	TRBD1	TRBJ1-5	TGTGCCAGCAGTTTACAGGGGGCCAATCAGCCCCAGCATTTT	CASSLQGANQPQHF
TRBV9	.	TRBD2	TRBJ2-1	TGTGCCAGCAGCGTAGGGGGACTAGCCGCCACCCCGTACAATGAGCAGTTCTTC	CASSVGGLAATPYNEQFF
TRBV7-9	.	.	TRBJ1-2	TGTGCCAGCATTCGGCTCGGGGTCTATGGCTACACCTTC	CASIRLGVYGYTF
TRBV7-9	.	TRBD1	TRBJ2-3	TGTGCCAGCAGCCCAGGGAAGACAGGGGCGTTCACAGATACGCAGTATTTT	CASSPGKTGAFTDTQYF
TRBV4-3	once	TRBD2	TRBJ2-7	TGCGCCAGCAGCCAAGGGACTAGCGCCTTTTCCTACGAGCAGTACTTC	CASSQGTSAFSYEQYF
TRBV18	.	TRBD2	TRBJ2-3	TGTGCCAGCTCACCACCGAGCGGGGGGCCAGATACGCAGTATTTT	CASSPPSGGPDTQYF
TRBV5-1	.	TRBD2	TRBJ2-1	TGCGCCAGCAGCTTACTAGCGGGAGGCCCCAATGAGCAGTTCTTC	CASSLLAGGPNEQFF
TRBV28	.	TRBD1	TRBJ2-5	TGTGCCAGCAGTTTATACGGCGTCAGGGGGAGAGAGACCCAGTACTTC	CASSLYGVRGRETQYF
TRBV5-4	.	.	TRBJ2-7	TGTGCCAGCAGCTTGTTAGGGGATGGGGCTTGGGAGCAGTACTTC	CASSLLGDGAWEQYF
TRBV7-8	.	.	TRBJ2-4	TGTGCCAGCAGCCCAGGGCGGGCCAAAAACATTCAGTACTTC	CASSPGRAKNIQYF
TRBV19	.	TRBD2	TRBJ2-1	TGTGCCAGCCAGTCCTTAACCAGCGGGGGGAATGAGCAGTTCTTC	CASQSLTSGGNEQFF
TRBV29-1	.	.	TRBJ2-2	TGCAGCCTCCAGGATAACACCGGGGAGCTGTTTTTT	CSLQDNTGELFF
TRBV4-1	.	TRBD1	TRBJ1-5	TGCGCCAGCAGCCAAGATCTTGGGACAGACCGCAATCAGCCCCAGCATTTT	CASSQDLGTDRNQPQHF
TRBV2	once	.	TRBJ2-2	TGTGCCAGCACCAAGGACAAAGCGAACACCGGGGAGCTGTTTTTT	CASTKDKANTGELFF
TRBV19	.	.	TRBJ2-1	TGTGCCAGTATCCAGCCGGGACTTCGGAATGAGCAGTTCTTC	CASIQPGLRNEQFF
TRBV4-1	.	TRBD2	TRBJ2-1	TGCGCCAGCAGCCCGACTAGCGGGGGGGCGGATGAGCAGTTCTTC	CASSPTSGGADEQFF